These 9 T cell receptor beta chains were sequenced from one sample in a study of regulatory T cells in long-lasting Graves disease. Time point denoted: newly diagnosed GD, antithyroid drugs for less than 3 months. Isolated PBMC RNA provided the starting material for the TCR library. CDR3 regions were amplified by Arm-PCR using iRepertoire HTBI primers to build TCR beta libraries. TCRdb reprocessed the multiplex PCR reads with MiXCR, giving one entry per CDR3 protein. The table records a few hundred thousand distinct CDR3 sequences, roughly 19% of them present only once. These data also formed part of another study, on T cells in Graves' hyperthyroidism and ophthalmopathy.

The sample here was peripheral blood mononuclear cells (PBMCs), taken at new diagnosis, from a patient treated with antithyroid drugs. These receptors all come from a woman in her 30s with Graves disease.

This clonotype was detected only a few times. The chain combines TRBV20-1 with TRBJ1-1; TRBD1 matches at 8 bases. J gave up 3 bases and V 3 bases, and 0 bases lay outside the gene matches. Looked up from germline, CDR1 is DFQATT and CDR2 is SNEGSKA (reference sequence). The CDR3 length is 12 residues. CDR3 protein: CSARTGDTEAFF. In nucleotides, the CDR3 is TGCAGTGCTAGGACAGGGGACACTGAAGCTTTCTTT.

This clonotype was seen ten or more times. The CDR3 DNA follows: TGCACCGAGCACCGCCTACGTGATGGCTCCTATAATTCACCCCTCCACTTT. Protein sequence: CTEHRLRDGSYNSPLHF. The chain uses TRBV20-1 and TRBJ1-6; D is unresolved. CDR1 is DFQATT and CDR2 is SNEGSKA in the germline V gene (reference sequence). The CDR3 spans 17 residues.

This clonotype appeared many times. The V call is TRBV5-6, the J call TRBJ2-5; 8 nucleotides match TRBD1. Losses at the gene ends were 6 bases for V and 1 base for J; bases not matched to a gene: 8. The CDR3 extends over 15 amino acids. Germline CDR1 reads SGHDT; CDR2 reads YYEEEE. In DNA, the CDR3 is TGTGCCAGCATCATCGGACAGGGACGCCAAGAGACCCAGTACTTC. Protein product: CASIIGQGRQETQYF.

The sample holds many counts of this clonotype. The J gene is TRBJ1-2, the V gene TRBV6-1; 7 bases agree with TRBD1. The CDR3 has 15 residues. Unmatched junction bases numbered 6, after V lost 5 bases and J lost 0 bases. Germline lookup yields CDR1 MNHNS and CDR2 SASEGT. CDR3 amino acids: CASSLQGPSNYGYTF. The CDR3 DNA reads as TGTGCCAGCAGTTTACAGGGGCCCTCTAACTATGGCTACACCTTC.

This clonotype was seen repeatedly, ten times or more. This chain joins TRBV5-6 and TRBJ1-5, with unresolved D. Trimming removed 3 bases at V and 9 bases at J, with 10 bases between. Per germline, CDR1 SGHDT and CDR2 YYEEEE. CDR3 length equals 12 residues. CDR3 loop: CASSSAPGPQHF. The CDR3 nucleotides read TGTGCCAGCAGCTCCGCCCCGGGGCCCCAGCATTTT.

In its sample, this clonotype was seen many times. This chain connects TRBV19 to TRBJ1-1; the D gene is possibly TRBD1 (6 bases). CDR1 and CDR2 from the germline V gene are LNHDA and SQIVND (reference sequence). V lost 5 bases and J 7 bases, leaving 20 bases between the germline ends. The CDR3 length is 15 residues. The CDR3 spells CASSAPDSPQGEAFF. CDR3 sequence (DNA): TGTGCCAGTAGTGCCCCGGACAGCCCACAGGGTGAAGCTTTCTTT.

In its sample, this clonotype was seen many times. The chain employs TRBV30 and TRBJ2-5, with D perhaps matching TRBD1 (6 bases). Between the trimmed V and J ends, which lost 0 bases and 6 bases, there was a span of 11 bases. Germline CDR1 is GTSNPN and CDR2 is SVGIG (reference sequence). This CDR3 spans 13 amino acids. CDR3 residues: CAWSVLQGKTQYF. DNA for the CDR3: TGTGCCTGGAGTGTACTTCAGGGGAAGACCCAGTACTTC.

This clonotype was observed at least ten times. The rearrangement links TRBV10-2 to TRBJ1-2; D ambiguous. This CDR3 region has 14 residues. V gave up 0 bases and J gave up 4 bases, with 9 bases separating them. Germline CDR1 and CDR2: WSHSY and SAAADI. CDR3 nucleotides: TGCGCCAGCAGTGAGTCTTTGTCAGGCTATGGCTACACCTTC. Encoded protein: CASSESLSGYGYTF.

The table lists this clonotype with many counts. This chain joins TRBV20-1 and TRBJ1-2; possible D gene TRBD1, 5 bases. Germline CDR1 and CDR2: DFQATT and SNEGSKA (reference sequence). The CDR3 is 12 amino acids. V shed 6 bases and J shed 8 bases, with 16 bases lying between them. DNA of the CDR3: TGCAGTGCGGGGGAGGGGAGCCGAGGCTACACCTTC. Amino acid sequence: CSAGEGSRGYTF.